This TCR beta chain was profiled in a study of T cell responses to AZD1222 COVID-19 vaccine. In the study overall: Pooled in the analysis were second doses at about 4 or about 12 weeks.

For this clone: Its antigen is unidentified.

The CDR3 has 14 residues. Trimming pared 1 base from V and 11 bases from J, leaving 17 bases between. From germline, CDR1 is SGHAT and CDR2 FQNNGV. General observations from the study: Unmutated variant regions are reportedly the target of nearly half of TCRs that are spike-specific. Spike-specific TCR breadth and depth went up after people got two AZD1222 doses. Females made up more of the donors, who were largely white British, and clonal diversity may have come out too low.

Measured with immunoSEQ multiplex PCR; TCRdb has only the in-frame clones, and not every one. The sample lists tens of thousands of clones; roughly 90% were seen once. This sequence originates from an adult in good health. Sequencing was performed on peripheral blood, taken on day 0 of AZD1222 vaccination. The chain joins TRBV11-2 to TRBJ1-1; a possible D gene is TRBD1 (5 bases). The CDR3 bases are TGTGCCAGCAGCTTAGCAGCACAGGCCAAGGGGGCTTTCTTT. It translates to CASSLAAQAKGAFF.